This T cell receptor beta chain was sequenced during a study of blood T cell repertoires in COVID-19. Overall study context: T cells, B-cell-depleted T cells, or PBMCs provided the cDNA or gDNA that served as material.

This CDR3 spans 14 amino acids. CDR1 and CDR2 from the germline V gene are MNHNS and SASEGT. Trimming removed 1 base from V and 6 bases from J, with 12 bases in between. The data were produced by immunoSEQ multiplex PCR, yet TCRdb's version contains in-frame clones alone and is incomplete. The sample has some 190,000 clones; 75% to 85% are singletons. Participants came from some 26 US areas, aged about 18 to 89 years. Specimen: PBMCs or T cells enriched from blood (not recorded which). This sequence joins TRBV6-1 and TRBJ1-2; maybe TRBD1 (5 bases). This sequence was found in a man aged 25 to 40 with acute COVID-19. The CDR3: CASSEGPGNHGYTF. CDR3 coding DNA: TGTGCCAGCAGTGAAGGCCCAGGGAATCATGGCTACACCTTC.